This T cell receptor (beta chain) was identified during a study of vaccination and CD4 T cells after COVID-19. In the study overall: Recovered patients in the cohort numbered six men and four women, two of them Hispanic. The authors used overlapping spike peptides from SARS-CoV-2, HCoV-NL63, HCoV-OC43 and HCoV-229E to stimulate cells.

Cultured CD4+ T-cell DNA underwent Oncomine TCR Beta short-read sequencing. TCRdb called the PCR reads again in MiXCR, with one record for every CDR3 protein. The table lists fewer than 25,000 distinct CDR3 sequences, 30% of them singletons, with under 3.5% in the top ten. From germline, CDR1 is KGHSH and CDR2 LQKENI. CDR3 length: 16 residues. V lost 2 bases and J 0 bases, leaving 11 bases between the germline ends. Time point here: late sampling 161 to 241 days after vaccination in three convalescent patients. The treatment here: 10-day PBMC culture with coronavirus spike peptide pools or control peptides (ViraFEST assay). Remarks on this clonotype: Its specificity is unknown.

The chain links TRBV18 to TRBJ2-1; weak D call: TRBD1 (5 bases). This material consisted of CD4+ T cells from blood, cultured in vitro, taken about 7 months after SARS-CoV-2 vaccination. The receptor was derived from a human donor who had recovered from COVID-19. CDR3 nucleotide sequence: TGTGCCAGCTCACCAACATGGACAAGCTCCTACAATGAGCAGTTCTTC. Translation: CASSPTWTSSYNEQFF.